The text below deals with one T cell receptor (beta chain). The sample is drawn from a study of blood T cell repertoires in COVID-19. The CDR3 is 16 residues long. Trimming cost V 5 bases and J 7 bases; bases outside gene matches: 14. Per germline, CDR1 SEHNR and CDR2 FQNEAQ (reference sequence). Clones were read by immunoSEQ multiplex PCR, and TCRdb kept only the in-frame ones, dropping some. The sample lists approximately 320,000 clones, approximately 88% occurring once. V and J are TRBV7-9 and TRBJ2-1, with 7 bases identical to TRBD2. The source of this sequence is a woman between 18 and 29 years old who had recovered from COVID-19. What was sequenced was PBMCs or T cells enriched from blood (not recorded which). Here the CDR3 DNA reads TGTGCCAGCAGCCGAAGCGGGATCCGCTTGCGGAATGAGCAGTTCTTC. As protein: CASSRSGIRLRNEQFF.